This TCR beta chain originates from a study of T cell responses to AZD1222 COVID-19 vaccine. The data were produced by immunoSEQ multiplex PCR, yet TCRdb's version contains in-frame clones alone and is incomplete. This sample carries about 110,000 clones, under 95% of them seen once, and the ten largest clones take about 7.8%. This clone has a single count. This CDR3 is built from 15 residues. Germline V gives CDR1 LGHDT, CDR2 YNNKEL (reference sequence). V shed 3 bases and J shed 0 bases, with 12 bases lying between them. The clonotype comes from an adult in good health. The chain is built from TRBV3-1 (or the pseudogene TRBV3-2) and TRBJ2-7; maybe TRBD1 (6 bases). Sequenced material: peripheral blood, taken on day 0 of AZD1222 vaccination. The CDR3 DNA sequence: TGTGCCAGCAGCCACCGGGACACGAACTCCTACGAGCAGTACTTC. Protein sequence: CASSHRDTNSYEQYF.